One sample yielded the 3 T cell receptor beta chains listed below, sequenced in a study of blood T cell repertoires in COVID-19. TCRdb's copy holds only in-frame clones and misses some; the assay was immunoSEQ multiplex PCR. The repertoire holds about 24,000 clones, with 86% as singletons. Sequencing was done on a sample of peripheral blood. These receptors were collected from a woman over 75 with active or convalescent COVID-19.

The rearrangement links TRBV6-5 to TRBJ1-1, with a possible D match to TRBD1 (5 bases). Germline V gene data show CDR1 as MNHEY and CDR2 as SVGAGI. The CDR3 covers 13 residues. Trimming took 7 bases from V and 4 from J, leaving 13 bases between them. CDR3 coding DNA: TGTGCCAGCACTACATGGAGGGGCACTGAAGCTTTCTTT. This codes for CASTTWRGTEAFF.

The chain links TRBV7-9 to TRBJ1-2; a weak D match, TRBD1 (5 bases). Trimming took 8 bases from V and 10 from J, leaving 23 bases between them. This CDR3 spans 14 amino acids. Germline assignment: CDR1 SEHNR and CDR2 FQNEAQ (reference sequence). The DNA of the CDR3 is TGTGCCAGCCGAGCGTCCGGGCAGGGCGTTGTCTACACCTTC. It codes for CASRASGQGVVYTF.

The chain links TRBV7-2 to TRBJ2-3; D is unresolved. Germline V CDR1 and CDR2: SGHTA, FQGNSA. This CDR3 comprises 15 residues. V was cut by 5 bases and J by 0 bases, with 12 bases left in between. The CDR3 sequence is CASSPLLSSTDTQYF. The CDR3, as DNA: TGTGCCAGCAGCCCTCTTCTCTCCAGCACAGATACGCAGTATTTT.